The 18 T cell receptor beta chains below come from one sample, sequenced in a study of neurological immune-mediated disorders. TCRdb analysed the 5' RACE reads with MiXCR anew, one entry per CDR3 protein. The sample has tens of thousands of distinct CDR3 sequences, 4.5% to 5.5% seen once. Sequences were obtained from PBMCs. Source of these receptors: a man aged 25-45 years with multiple sclerosis.

The chain uses TRBV24-1 and TRBJ1-1, with TRBD1 matching over 9 bases. J gave up 2 bases and V 11 bases, and 5 bases lay outside the gene matches. This CDR3 has 13 residues. Per the germline V gene, CDR1 is KGHDR and CDR2 is SFDVKD. The CDR3 sequence is CASKGQGNTEAFF. The CDR3 nucleotides are TGTGCCAGTAAGGGACAGGGAAACACTGAAGCTTTCTTT.

This clonotype was observed at least ten times. This sequence joins TRBV12-3 or TRBV12-4 and TRBJ1-1; D remains unclear. This CDR3 is built from 13 residues. Trimming shortened V by 3 bases and J by 3 bases, and 8 bases separated the two germline ends. The CDR3 here is CASSLRQHTEAFF. For the CDR3, the DNA is TGTGCCAGCAGTTTGCGGCAGCACACTGAAGCTTTCTTT.

This clonotype was seen repeatedly, ten times or more. The chain carries TRBV5-1 and TRBJ2-3; D may be TRBD1 or TRBD2 (6 bases each). CDR1 and CDR2 (germline): SGHRS, YFSETQ. V lost 4 bases, J lost 1 base, and 13 bases lay in between. The CDR3 covers 15 residues. This chain's CDR3 is CASSLRGARTDTQYF. CDR3 in DNA: TGCGCCAGCAGCCTGAGGGGGGCGCGCACAGATACGCAGTATTTT.

This clonotype was detected many times. The chain combines TRBV5-1 with TRBJ2-1; D may match TRBD1 or TRBD2 (5 bases each). V was trimmed by 5 bases and J by 7 bases, leaving 13 bases between them. Germline values: CDR1 SGHRS, CDR2 YFSETQ. The CDR3 is 13 amino acids. This chain's CDR3 is CASSSRGGNEQFF. CDR3 in DNA: TGCGCCAGCAGTTCGAGGGGTGGGAATGAGCAGTTCTTC.

This clonotype was found a few times. The chain's CDR3 is CASSFSGTGAEKLFF. CDR3 nucleotides: TGCGCCAGCAGCTTCTCCGGGACAGGGGCCGAAAAACTGTTTTTT. The J gene is TRBJ1-4, the V gene TRBV5-1; 10 bases fit TRBD1. Trimming cost V 2 bases and J 8 bases; bases outside gene matches: 6. Germline V gene lookup returns CDR1 SGHRS and CDR2 YFSETQ. The CDR3 is 15 amino acids.

V is TRBV6-5 and J is TRBJ2-1; the D gene is possibly TRBD1 (7 bases). Trimming took off 6 bases at V and 0 bases at J, with 12 bases between the two ends. CDR3 length: 15 residues. Per the germline V gene, CDR1 is MNHEY and CDR2 is SVGAGI. CDR3 DNA sequence: TGTGCCAGCAGCGCAGGGGGGAGCTCCTACAATGAGCAGTTCTTC. It encodes CASSAGGSSYNEQFF.

This clonotype was seen at least ten times. The rearrangement joins TRBV5-1 to TRBJ1-2; D unclear. Trimming shortened V by 4 bases and J by 4 bases, and 14 bases separated the two germline ends. Per the germline V gene, CDR1 is SGHRS and CDR2 is YFSETQ. CDR3 length equals 14 residues. The CDR3 nucleotides read TGCGCCAGCAGCCCGAGGCGGCAGCCCTATGGCTACACCTTC. This encodes CASSPRRQPYGYTF.

The sample holds many counts of this clonotype. The chain joins TRBV6-5 to TRBJ1-1; no clear D. The germline V gene encodes CDR1 MNHEY and CDR2 SVGAGI. The CDR3 loop spans 15 amino acids. V shed 4 bases and J shed 5 bases, with 17 bases lying between them. The CDR3 DNA sequence: TGTGCCAGCAGTTCTAGGCGGGTTATGGAGACTGAAGCTTTCTTT. It yields the protein CASSSRRVMETEAFF.

This clonotype was recorded many times. The V gene is TRBV4-1, the J gene TRBJ1-6, with D uncertain. Germline V gene lookup returns CDR1 MGHRA and CDR2 YSYEKL. The ends were cut back, 1 base at V and 11 bases at J, with 9 bases in the middle. There are 13 residues in the CDR3. The CDR3 DNA sequence: TGCGCCAGCAGCCAAGTGGGCCCACCACCCCTCCACTTT. It encodes CASSQVGPPPLHF.

By proportion, this clonotype is large. J is TRBJ1-2 and V is TRBV4-1; D remains unclear. The CDR3 consists of 14 residues. The V gene's germline CDR1 is MGHRA and CDR2 YSYEKL. V was pared by 2 bases and J by 2 bases, with 9 bases between. CDR3 in amino acids: CASSQTDGNYGYTF. The CDR3 coding sequence is TGCGCCAGCAGCCAAACGGACGGCAACTATGGCTACACCTTC.

This clonotype has ten or more counts. J is TRBJ1-2 and V is TRBV27; D ambiguous. Trimming removed 5 bases from V and 3 bases from J, with 10 bases in between. CDR3 length equals 13 residues. Germline CDR1 and CDR2: MNHEY and SMNVEV (reference sequence). The CDR3 DNA sequence: TGTGCCAGCAGTGCTTCTCACCACTATGGCTACACCTTC. Protein sequence: CASSASHHYGYTF.

This clonotype was picked up many times. This rearrangement joins TRBV20-1 to TRBJ1-2, with unresolved D. This CDR3 contains 13 residues. Germline lookup yields CDR1 DFQATT and CDR2 SNEGSKA (reference sequence). The germline V and J ends were trimmed by 0 bases and 4 bases, with 9 bases remaining between them. The CDR3 coding sequence is TGCAGTGCTAGAGAGAGAGGCAGCTATGGCTACACCTTC. Amino acid sequence: CSARERGSYGYTF.

This clonotype was detected many times. The DNA of the CDR3 is TGTGCCAGCAGTCGCAAAGGACAGCTCACGAACACCGGGGAGCTGTTTTTT. Protein sequence: CASSRKGQLTNTGELFF. The gene calls are TRBV7-9 and TRBJ2-2; a weak D match, TRBD1 (6 bases). The V gene's germline CDR1 is SEHNR and CDR2 FQNEAQ (reference sequence). V was pared by 6 bases and J by 0 bases, with 17 bases between. The CDR3 contains 17 residues.

This clonotype was observed at least ten times. The chain joins TRBV14 to TRBJ2-7, with 10 bases aligning to TRBD1. The CDR3 consists of 15 residues. V was clipped by 2 bases and J by 6 bases; unmatched bases: 7. Looked up from germline, CDR1 is SGHDN and CDR2 is FVKESK. The CDR3 nucleotides read TGTGCCAGCAGCCAATACGGGACAGGGGTCATCGAGCAGTACTTC. Protein sequence: CASSQYGTGVIEQYF.

This clonotype was counted many times. The gene calls are TRBV9 and TRBJ2-7, with 10 bases fitting TRBD2. V lost 5 bases to trimming and J lost 6 bases; unmatched junction nucleotides: 2. CDR1 and CDR2 (germline): SGDLS, YYNGEE. The CDR3 consists of 12 residues. Here the CDR3 DNA reads TGTGCCAGCAGTGAGCGGGGGGGCGAGCAGTACTTC. This gives the protein CASSERGGEQYF. Filled out from reference TRBV9 and TRBJ2-7, the complete variable domain reads DSGVTQTPKHLITATGQRVTLRCSPRSGDLSVYWYQQSLDQGLQFLIQYYNGEERAKGNILERFSAQQFPDLHSELNLSSLELGDSALYFCASSERGGEQYFGPGTRLTVT.

This clonotype has ten or more counts. The chain joins TRBV10-3 to TRBJ2-2; TRBD2 aligns across 9 bases. The CDR3 has 15 amino acids. V lost 3 bases, J lost 6 bases, and 5 bases stayed unmatched. Per germline, CDR1 ENHRY and CDR2 SYGVKD. For the CDR3, the DNA is TGTGCCATCAGTGATCCTGCGGGGGGGCCCGGGGAGCTGTTTTTT. Translation: CAISDPAGGPGELFF.

This clonotype has a count of ten or more. This chain joins TRBV11-2 and TRBJ1-4; D not resolved. The germline CDR1 and CDR2 sequences are SGHAT and FQNNGV. Trimming pared 2 bases from V and 5 bases from J, leaving 9 bases between. This CDR3 spans 14 amino acids. CDR3 in amino acids: CASSLQAENEKLFF. The CDR3 nucleotides are TGTGCCAGCAGCTTACAAGCCGAAAATGAAAAACTGTTTTTT.

This clonotype has ten or more counts. The gene calls are TRBV4-1 and TRBJ2-6; either TRBD1 or TRBD2 may supply D (5 bases each). V was cut by 0 bases and J by 4 bases, with 16 bases left in between. The CDR3 contains 18 residues. Germline V gene sequence: CDR1 MGHRA, CDR2 YSYEKL. The CDR3: CASSQERQGVDGANVLTF. Here the CDR3 DNA reads TGCGCCAGCAGCCAAGAGCGGCAGGGAGTAGACGGGGCCAACGTCCTGACTTTC.